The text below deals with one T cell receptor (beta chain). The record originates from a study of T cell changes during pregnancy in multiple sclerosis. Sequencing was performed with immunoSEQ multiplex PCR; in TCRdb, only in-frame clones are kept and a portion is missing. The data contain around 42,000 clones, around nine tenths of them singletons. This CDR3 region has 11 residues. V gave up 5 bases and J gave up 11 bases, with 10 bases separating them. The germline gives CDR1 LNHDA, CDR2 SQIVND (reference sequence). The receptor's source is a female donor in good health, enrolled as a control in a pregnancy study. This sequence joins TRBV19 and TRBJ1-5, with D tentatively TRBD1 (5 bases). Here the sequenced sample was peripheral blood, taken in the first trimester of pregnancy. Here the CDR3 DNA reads TGTGCCAGTAGTGGGGCCGTGGCCCAGCATTTT. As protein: CASSGAVAQHF.